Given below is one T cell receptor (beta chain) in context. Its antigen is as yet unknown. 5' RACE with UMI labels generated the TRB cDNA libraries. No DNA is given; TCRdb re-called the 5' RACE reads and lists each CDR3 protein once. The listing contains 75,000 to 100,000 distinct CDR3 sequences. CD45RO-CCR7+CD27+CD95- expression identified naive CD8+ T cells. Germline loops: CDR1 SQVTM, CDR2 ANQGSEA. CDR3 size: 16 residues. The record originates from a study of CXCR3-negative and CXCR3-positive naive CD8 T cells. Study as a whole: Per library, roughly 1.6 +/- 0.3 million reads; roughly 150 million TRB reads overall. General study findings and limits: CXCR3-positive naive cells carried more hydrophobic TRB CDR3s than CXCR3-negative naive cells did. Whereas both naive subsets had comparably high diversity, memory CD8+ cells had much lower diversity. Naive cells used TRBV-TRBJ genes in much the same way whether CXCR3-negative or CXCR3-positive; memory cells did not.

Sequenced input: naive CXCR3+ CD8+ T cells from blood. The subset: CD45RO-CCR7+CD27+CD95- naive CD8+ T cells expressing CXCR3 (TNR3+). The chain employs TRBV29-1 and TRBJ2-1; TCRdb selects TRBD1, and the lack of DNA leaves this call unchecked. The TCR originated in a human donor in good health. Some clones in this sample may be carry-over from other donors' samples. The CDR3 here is CSVVMRDGSSYNEQFF.